The source of this T cell receptor beta chain is a study of control samples from healthy donors and cancer patients. From germline, CDR1 is MGHRA and CDR2 YSYEKL. The CDR3 length is 16 residues. The ends lost 0 bases at V and 6 bases at J; junction bases unmatched: 6. The method was immunoSEQ multiplex PCR; TCRdb's version includes in-frame clones alone and lacks a portion of them. The sample has 100,000 to 150,000 clones; roughly 86% are singletons. The source is a man aged 50 to 59 with head and neck cancer. The chain combines TRBV4-1 with TRBJ2-3; 10 bases fit TRBD2. The specimen sequenced was PBMCs. In nucleotides, the CDR3 is TGCGCCAGCAGCCAAGAAGCAAGCGGGGGGGCTGATACGCAGTATTTT. Translation gives CASSQEASGGADTQYF.